One sample yielded the 27 T cell receptor beta chains listed below, sequenced in a study of blood T cell repertoires in COVID-19. The assay was immunoSEQ multiplex PCR, and TCRdb's table has in-frame clones only and misses some. The sample carries 140,000 to 150,000 clones, 65% to 85% recorded once. Specimen: peripheral blood. Every receptor here comes from a woman aged 60-70 years with acute or convalescent COVID-19.

This rearrangement joins TRBV19 to TRBJ1-2; 8 bases map to TRBD1. V dropped 6 bases and J dropped 4; count of bases not matched to a gene: 7. Germline CDR1 is LNHDA and CDR2 is SQIVND (reference sequence). CDR3 length: 14 residues. The CDR3 sequence: CASRTGARGYGYTF. Here the CDR3 DNA reads TGTGCCAGTAGGACAGGGGCTCGCGGCTATGGCTACACCTTC.

The chain carries TRBV29-1 and TRBJ1-4; D perhaps matches TRBD1 (6 bases). V was clipped by 3 bases and J by 5 bases, with 19 bases between them. CDR3 size: 16 residues. The germline gives CDR1 SQVTM, CDR2 ANQGSEA. The CDR3, as DNA: TGCAGCGTTGAGGAGGGGGGGTTTGGGAGCAATGAAAAACTGTTTTTT. Its protein product is CSVEEGGFGSNEKLFF. The variable domain in full, completed from reference TRBV29-1 and TRBJ1-4, reads SAVISQKPSRDICQRGTSLTIQCQVDSQVTMMFWYRQQPGQSLTLIATANQGSEATYESGFVIDKFPISRPNLTFSTLTVSNMSPEDSSIYLCSVEEGGFGSNEKLFFGSGTQLSVL.

The chain uses TRBV3-1 (or the pseudogene TRBV3-2) and TRBJ1-6, with D uncertain. CDR3 size: 14 residues. The V gene lost 1 base and the J gene lost 7 bases, with 8 bases spanning the gap. Germline V gene sequence: CDR1 LGHDT, CDR2 YNNKEL (reference sequence). CDR3 sequence (DNA): TGTGCCAGCAGCCAAGGGGCAGTAAATTCACCCCTCCACTTT. It codes for CASSQGAVNSPLHF.

V usage is TRBV4-1 and J usage is TRBJ2-3; 9 nucleotides align to TRBD1. V lost 1 base and J lost 5; bases outside the gene matches: 4. Germline V gene data show CDR1 as MGHRA and CDR2 as YSYEKL. The CDR3 runs 15 residues. The CDR3 sequence: CASSQVHRGQDTQYF. In nucleotides, the CDR3 is TGCGCCAGCAGCCAAGTTCACAGGGGGCAAGATACGCAGTATTTT.

The J gene is TRBJ2-1, the V gene TRBV5-1; weak D call: TRBD1 (7 bases). Looked up from germline, CDR1 is SGHRS and CDR2 is YFSETQ. The CDR3 has 16 residues. With 5 bases removed from V and 3 bases from J, the gap between germline ends came to 18 bases. As DNA, the CDR3 is TGCGCCAGCAGTAAGGCAGGCGGGACAGACTACAATGAGCAGTTCTTC. Translated: CASSKAGGTDYNEQFF.

The V call is TRBV28, the J call TRBJ2-3; 7 bases are a match to TRBD2. The CDR3 contains 15 residues. Losses at the gene ends were 6 bases for V and 0 bases for J; bases not matched to a gene: 6. Germline-derived CDR1 and CDR2 are MDHEN and SYDVKM. CDR3 residues: CASRISGASTDTQYF. The CDR3 region has the DNA TGTGCCAGCAGGATCAGCGGGGCTAGCACAGATACGCAGTATTTT.

The chain recombines TRBV5-1 with TRBJ1-3; D is undetermined. The length of the CDR3 is 16 residues. The V end was cut by 7 bases, the J end by 0 bases, with 17 bases between. Germline V gene data show CDR1 as SGHRS and CDR2 as YFSETQ. The CDR3 DNA reads TGCGCCAGCGCTAATGGAGCAGTGACCTCTGGAAACACCATATATTTT. This codes for CASANGAVTSGNTIYF.

The rearrangement joins TRBV7-8 to TRBJ2-4; perhaps TRBD1 as D (5 bases). Germline V gene lookup returns CDR1 SGHVS and CDR2 FQNEAQ. V dropped 0 bases and J dropped 2 bases, with 11 bases sitting between them. The CDR3 extends over 16 amino acids. The CDR3 DNA is TGTGCCAGCAGCTTAGCGTACAGGTCTACCAAAAACATTCAGTACTTC. Its protein product is CASSLAYRSTKNIQYF.

V gene TRBV10-1 combines with J gene TRBJ2-3, with a tentative D call TRBD1 (6 bases). CDR3 size: 16 residues. Trimming shortened V by 0 bases and J by 2 bases, and 12 bases separated the two germline ends. Germline V gene sequence: CDR1 WNHNN, CDR2 SYGVQD (reference sequence). CDR3 DNA sequence: TGCGCCAGCAGTGAGTCGGGGACATCTACCACAGATACGCAGTATTTT. Protein sequence: CASSESGTSTTDTQYF.

This chain connects TRBV7-9 to TRBJ2-7; 8 positions match TRBD1. Trimming took 6 bases from V and 4 from J; bases not matched to a gene: 8. The CDR3 has 14 residues. Germline assignment: CDR1 SEHNR and CDR2 FQNEAQ (reference sequence). DNA of the CDR3: TGTGCCAGCAGTTCAGGGGGCGTATTGTACGAGCAGTACTTC. Its protein product is CASSSGGVLYEQYF.

This clone was picked up one time. The genes are TRBV24-1 and TRBJ1-1; 7 bases map to TRBD1. Germline-derived CDR1 and CDR2 are KGHDR and SFDVKD. J was trimmed by 1 base and V by 4 bases; bases with no gene match: 11. The CDR3 is 17 residues long. CDR3 loop: CATSEDCRGQPNTEAFF. The CDR3 region has the DNA TGTGCCACCAGTGAGGATTGCAGGGGACAGCCGAACACTGAAGCTTTCTTT.

This clone appeared a few times. The rearrangement joins TRBV3-1 (or the pseudogene TRBV3-2) to TRBJ1-1; D is ambiguous. The CDR3 has 14 residues. The V gene lost 3 bases and the J gene lost 5 bases, with 13 bases spanning the gap. The V gene's germline CDR1 is LGHDT and CDR2 YNNKEL (reference sequence). The CDR3 loop reads CASSQATATTEAFF. The CDR3 DNA is TGTGCCAGCAGCCAGGCTACTGCGACTACTGAAGCTTTCTTT.

This clone appeared a few times. The gene calls are TRBV6-1 and TRBJ2-3; 10 bases are a match to TRBD1. V lost 1 base and J lost 6; bases outside the gene matches: 7. The CDR3 has 16 residues. CDR1 MNHNS and CDR2 SASEGT come from the germline V gene. The CDR3 sequence is CASSEEGGTGADTQYF. For the CDR3, the DNA is TGTGCCAGCAGTGAAGAGGGAGGGACAGGGGCCGATACGCAGTATTTT.

This clone was seen a few times. The J gene is TRBJ2-1, the V gene TRBV7-9; possibly TRBD2 for D (5 bases). Per germline, CDR1 SEHNR and CDR2 FQNEAQ (reference sequence). The CDR3 contains 12 residues. Trimming cost V 5 bases and J 7 bases, with 9 bases left between them. CDR3 protein: CASSTDLNEQFF. The CDR3 DNA follows: TGTGCCAGCAGCACGGACTTAAATGAGCAGTTCTTC.

The chain links TRBV4-2 to TRBJ2-1, with 10 bases identical to TRBD2. The CDR3 runs 16 residues. Germline CDR1 is LGHNA and CDR2 is YNFKEQ. Trimming took 3 bases from V and 0 from J; bases not matched to a gene: 2. The CDR3 DNA reads as TGTGCCAGCAGCCACGGACTAGCGGACTCCTACAATGAGCAGTTCTTC. Its translation is CASSHGLADSYNEQFF.

V usage is TRBV19 and J usage is TRBJ2-1, with 10 bases matching TRBD1. From germline, CDR1 is LNHDA and CDR2 SQIVND (reference sequence). There are 13 residues in the CDR3. With V trimmed by 6 bases and J by 7 bases, 3 bases remained unmatched. The chain's CDR3 is CASSRDRGNEQFF. Written as DNA, the CDR3 is TGTGCCAGTAGCCGGGACAGGGGTAATGAGCAGTTCTTC. Full variable domain (outside the CDR3, taken from reference TRBV19 and TRBJ2-1): DGGITQSPKYLFRKEGQNVTLSCEQNLNHDAMYWYRQDPGQGLRLIYYSQIVNDFQKGDIAEGYSVSREKKESFPLTVTSAQKNPTAFYLCASSRDRGNEQFFGPGTRLTVL.

The sample holds a few counts of this clone. The V and J genes are TRBV28 and TRBJ1-6; D call uncertain. V gave up 7 bases and J gave up 4 bases, with 17 bases separating them. Germline CDR1 is MDHEN and CDR2 is SYDVKM. The CDR3 is 16 residues long. CDR3 bases: TGTGCCAGCACAAGAATCCGGATGACTTATAATTCACCCCTCCACTTT. Its protein product is CASTRIRMTYNSPLHF. Supplemented by reference TRBV28 and TRBJ1-6, the full variable domain reads DVKVTQSSRYLVKRTGEKVFLECVQDMDHENMFWYRQDPGLGLRLIYFSYDVKMKEKGDIPEGYSVSREKKERFSLILESASTNQTSMYLCASTRIRMTYNSPLHFGNGTRLTVT.

V is TRBV9 and J is TRBJ1-1; D is uncertain. V lost 3 bases to trimming and J lost 5 bases, with 11 bases between them. The CDR3 has 13 amino acids. Per germline, CDR1 SGDLS and CDR2 YYNGEE. The CDR3 DNA reads as TGTGCCAGCAGCGCACCGGGGTTAACTGAAGCTTTCTTT. Encoded protein: CASSAPGLTEAFF.

The chain carries TRBV3-1 (or the pseudogene TRBV3-2) and TRBJ2-2, with a weak D call TRBD1 (6 bases). Germline V gives CDR1 LGHDT, CDR2 YNNKEL (reference sequence). The V and J ends lost 8 bases and 8 bases respectively, with 9 bases between them. The CDR3 contains 11 residues. The DNA for the CDR3 is TGTGCCAGCCTCAGGGGTGGGGAGCTGTTTTTT. This sequence encodes CASLRGGELFF.

V and J are TRBV5-4 and TRBJ2-7; TRBD1 matches 9 bases. Germline V gene sequence: CDR1 SGHNT, CDR2 YYREEE (reference sequence). J was trimmed by 7 bases and V by 4 bases; bases with no gene match: 6. The CDR3 spans 13 residues. The CDR3 reads CASSHTGTGEQYF. CDR3 bases: TGTGCCAGCAGCCATACCGGGACAGGGGAGCAGTACTTC. Complete variable domain (other parts from reference TRBV5-4 and TRBJ2-7): ETGVTQSPTHLIKTRGQQVTLRCSSQSGHNTVSWYQQALGQGPQFIFQYYREEENGRGNFPPRFSGLQFPNYSSELNVNALELDDSALYLCASSHTGTGEQYFGPGTRLTVT.

The V gene is TRBV7-9, the J gene TRBJ2-1; no definite D call. Per germline, CDR1 SEHNR and CDR2 FQNEAQ (reference sequence). Trimming took 5 bases from V and 7 from J, leaving 12 bases between them. The CDR3 consists of 13 residues. The DNA of the CDR3 is TGTGCCAGCAGCCCAGGCAGCCTAAATGAGCAGTTCTTC. Encoded protein: CASSPGSLNEQFF.

The chain joins TRBV9 to TRBJ1-3, with 10 positions matching TRBD1. Germline V CDR1 and CDR2: SGDLS, YYNGEE. The CDR3 loop spans 17 amino acids. The junction had 10 bases not matched to a gene; V was cut back by 4 bases and J by 3 bases. CDR3 residues: CASSRLPGQGIGNTIYF. The DNA of the CDR3 is TGTGCCAGCAGCCGCCTTCCGGGACAGGGGATTGGAAACACCATATATTTT. The full variable domain, with the rest looked up from reference TRBV9 and TRBJ1-3, is DSGVTQTPKHLITATGQRVTLRCSPRSGDLSVYWYQQSLDQGLQFLIQYYNGEERAKGNILERFSAQQFPDLHSELNLSSLELGDSALYFCASSRLPGQGIGNTIYFGEGSWLTVV.

This chain connects TRBV2 to TRBJ2-2; possibly TRBD2 for D (5 bases). The CDR3 totals 15 residues. Trimming took off 2 bases at V and 1 base at J, with 8 bases between the two ends. Per the germline V gene, CDR1 is SNHLY and CDR2 is FYNNEI. CDR3 sequence (DNA): TGTGCCAGCAGTGAACGGGGTCTGAACACCGGGGAGCTGTTTTTT. This sequence encodes CASSERGLNTGELFF.

The rearrangement links TRBV3-1 (or the pseudogene TRBV3-2) to TRBJ1-2; unclear D gene. V lost 5 bases to trimming and J lost 8 bases, with 15 bases between them. The CDR3 is made up of 13 amino acids. CDR1 is LGHDT and CDR2 is YNNKEL in the germline V gene (reference sequence). The CDR3, as DNA: TGTGCCAGCAGCTCCCCAATCCGGGAGGGCTACACCTTC. This codes for CASSSPIREGYTF.

This clone was seen more than once but under ten times. V and J are TRBV30 and TRBJ1-5; 10 bases map to TRBD1. Trimming cost V 0 bases and J 6 bases; bases outside gene matches: 5. The CDR3 runs to 15 residues. Germline CDR1 and CDR2: GTSNPN and SVGIG (reference sequence). In DNA, the CDR3 is TGTGCCTGGAGTGTGCGTTGGGACAGGGGTCAGCCCCAGCATTTT. The encoded protein is CAWSVRWDRGQPQHF.

The chain joins TRBV30 to TRBJ2-3, with 9 bases fitting TRBD2. Germline V gene lookup returns CDR1 GTSNPN and CDR2 SVGIG (reference sequence). V shed 5 bases and J 2 bases; nucleotides not matched to a gene: 5. The CDR3 extends over 14 amino acids. CDR3 sequence: CAWGLAGFTDTQYF. DNA of the CDR3: TGTGCCTGGGGGCTAGCGGGGTTCACAGATACGCAGTATTTT. The whole variable domain, remainder taken from reference TRBV30 and TRBJ2-3, is SQTIHQWPATLVQPVGSPLSLECTVEGTSNPNLYWYRQAAGRGLQLLFYSVGIGQISSEVPQNLSASRPQDRQFILSSKKLLLSDSGFYLCAWGLAGFTDTQYFGPGTRLTVL.

This rearrangement joins TRBV2 to TRBJ2-3; 8 nucleotides agree with TRBD1. Germline V CDR1 and CDR2: SNHLY, FYNNEI. The CDR3 runs 16 residues. V shed 6 bases, J shed 4 bases, and the junction held 12 bases outside the gene matches. CDR3 nucleotide sequence: TGTGCCAGCAGGTCGGAGCGAACAGGGGGTCCAGATACGCAGTATTTT. This translates into CASRSERTGGPDTQYF.